Described below is a single T cell receptor (beta chain) sequence and its context. This sample was included in a study of blood T cell repertoires in COVID-19. Participant age was about 18 to 100 years, and participants resided in approximately 24 US areas. Participants' own reports of clinical history determined their cohort assignment. In Cohort 3, a recovered donor had either two negative PCRs, clearance, or symptom resolution. In the original workflow: Estimation of nucleated cell counts relied on the amplification of reference gene primers. Libraries were prepared by immunoSEQ multiplex PCR; TCRdb keeps only in-frame clonotypes and omits some of them. V and J calls and clone size are given by that table; D and trimming were obtained from the DNA. This sample has hundreds of thousands of clones; around 92% occur once, and the top ten carry roughly a tenth. Per the germline V gene, CDR1 is LGHNA and CDR2 is YNFKEQ. This CDR3 comprises 15 residues. V was trimmed by 10 bases and J by 1 base, leaving 17 bases between them.

The receptor was derived from a woman younger than 45 who had recovered from COVID-19. The chain links TRBV4-2 to TRBJ1-5, with a tentative D call TRBD1 (5 bases). The material sequenced was PBMCs or T cells enriched from blood (not recorded which). The chain's CDR3 is CATGTTDASNQPQHF. In nucleotides, the CDR3 is TGTGCCACAGGGACTACAGACGCGAGCAATCAGCCCCAGCATTTT.